These T cell receptor beta chains were read from a single sample in a study of shared clonotypes between healthy human individuals. TCRdb keeps only in-frame clones here, not all; method: immunoSEQ multiplex PCR. The sample includes 1,500,000 or so clones, roughly 98.5% of them seen just once. The sample taken for sequencing was naive CD4+ T cells sorted from blood. These TCRs come from a man aged 25-45 years in good health. Each CDR3 is given with its conserved first and last residue. The D gene is left open where the match is weak. Size values are once, few and many counts, or a class for expanded clones, and some rows have none.

NA	TRBV9	NA	TRBJ2-1	16	CASSVAGRGGYNEQFF	TGTGCCAGCAGCGTAGCGGGCAGGGGGGGTTACAATGAGCAGTTCTTC
NA	TRBV9	NA	TRBJ2-5	13	CASRGPLAETQYF	TGTGCCAGCAGGGGACCATTAGCGGAGACCCAGTACTTC
NA	TRBV5-1	NA	TRBJ2-3	14	CASKWGVSTDTQYF	TGCGCCAGCAAGTGGGGGGTGTCGACAGATACGCAGTATTTT
NA	TRBV5-6	NA	TRBJ2-1	15	CASETRWGRYNEQFF	TGTGCCAGCGAAACGCGGTGGGGAAGGTACAATGAGCAGTTCTTC
NA	TRBV6-1	few	TRBJ2-5	10	CASREETQYF	TGTGCCAGCAGGGAAGAGACCCAGTACTTC
NA	TRBV21-1	NA	TRBJ1-5	14	CASSKGTSDQPQHF	TGTGCCAGCAGCAAAGGGACATCAGATCAGCCCCAGCATTTT
TRBD2	TRBV11-3	NA	TRBJ2-1	14	CASGEGGRLNEQFF	TGTGCCAGCGGGGAGGGAGGGAGGCTGAATGAGCAGTTCTTC
NA	TRBV6-5	NA	TRBJ1-4	12	CASSYLGEKLFF	TGTGCCAGCAGTTACCTCGGAGAAAAACTGTTTTTT
NA	TRBV14	once	TRBJ2-1	16	CASSQLGASSYNEQFF	TGTGCCAGCAGCCAACTTGGCGCGAGCTCCTACAATGAGCAGTTCTTC
NA	TRBV7-6	NA	TRBJ2-1	14	CASSSPGSYNEQFF	TGTGCCAGCAGCTCTCCCGGGTCCTACAATGAGCAGTTCTTC
NA	TRBV6-5	NA	TRBJ1-5	14	CASSYIKGGQPQHF	TGTGCCAGCAGTTACATCAAGGGTGGGCAGCCCCAGCATTTT
NA	TRBV27	NA	TRBJ1-5	14	CASSSGSGNQPQHF	TGTGCCAGCAGTTCAGGGAGTGGCAATCAGCCCCAGCATTTT
NA	TRBV5-4	NA	TRBJ1-2	14	CASSPETSNYGYTF	TGTGCCAGCAGCCCGGAGACATCTAACTATGGCTACACCTTC
NA	TRBV9	NA	TRBJ2-1	15	CASSPRTSPYNEQFF	TGTGCCAGCAGCCCCCGGACCAGCCCCTACAATGAGCAGTTCTTC
NA	TRBV2	NA	TRBJ2-2	14	CASRWDQSTGELFF	TGTGCCAGCCGCTGGGACCAATCCACCGGGGAGCTGTTTTTT
NA	TRBV18	NA	TRBJ1-5	14	CASSLGTRDQPQHF	TGTGCCAGCTCACTAGGAACGAGGGATCAGCCCCAGCATTTT
NA	TRBV30	NA	TRBJ2-1	14	CAWSKGPPYNEQFF	TGTGCCTGGTCGAAGGGGCCCCCCTACAATGAGCAGTTCTTC
NA	TRBV10-3	NA	TRBJ2-7	14	CAISGTSFSYEQYF	TGTGCCATCAGCGGGACTTCATTCTCCTACGAGCAGTACTTC
TRBD1	TRBV19	once	TRBJ2-2	16	CASSIFRGRNTGELFF	TGTGCCAGTAGTATATTCAGGGGGCGCAACACCGGGGAGCTGTTTTTT
TRBD1	TRBV11-3	NA	TRBJ2-3	16	CASSPGQGAVADTQYF	TGTGCCAGCAGCCCGGGACAGGGGGCCGTTGCAGATACGCAGTATTTT
TRBD1	TRBV6-5	NA	TRBJ2-7	14	CASTYTGGSYEQYF	TGTGCCAGCACATATACAGGGGGCTCCTACGAGCAGTACTTC
TRBD2	TRBV7-9	NA	TRBJ2-5	16	CASSTPGLAGVETQYF	TGTGCCAGCAGCACACCGGGACTAGCGGGAGTTGAGACCCAGTACTTC
NA	TRBV28	NA	TRBJ2-7	14	CASSDSGPFYEQYF	TGTGCCAGCAGTGATAGCGGACCCTTCTACGAGCAGTACTTC
NA	TRBV6-1	NA	TRBJ2-7	13	CASSRDGSYEQYF	TGTGCCAGCAGTAGGGACGGCTCCTACGAGCAGTACTTC
TRBD2	TRBV6-1	NA	TRBJ2-1	14	CARKGLGNSNEQFF	TGTGCCAGGAAGGGACTAGGGAATAGCAATGAGCAGTTCTTC
NA	TRBV25-1	NA	TRBJ1-2	13	CASSERARYGYTF	TGTGCCAGCAGTGAGAGGGCTCGCTATGGCTACACCTTC
NA	TRBV7-3	NA	TRBJ2-7	14	CASSLGRVPYEQYF	TGTGCCAGCAGCTTAGGCAGGGTGCCCTACGAGCAGTACTTC
NA	TRBV14	NA	TRBJ2-7	15	CASSHRDYSSYEQYF	TGTGCCAGCAGCCACAGGGATTATAGTTCCTACGAGCAGTACTTC